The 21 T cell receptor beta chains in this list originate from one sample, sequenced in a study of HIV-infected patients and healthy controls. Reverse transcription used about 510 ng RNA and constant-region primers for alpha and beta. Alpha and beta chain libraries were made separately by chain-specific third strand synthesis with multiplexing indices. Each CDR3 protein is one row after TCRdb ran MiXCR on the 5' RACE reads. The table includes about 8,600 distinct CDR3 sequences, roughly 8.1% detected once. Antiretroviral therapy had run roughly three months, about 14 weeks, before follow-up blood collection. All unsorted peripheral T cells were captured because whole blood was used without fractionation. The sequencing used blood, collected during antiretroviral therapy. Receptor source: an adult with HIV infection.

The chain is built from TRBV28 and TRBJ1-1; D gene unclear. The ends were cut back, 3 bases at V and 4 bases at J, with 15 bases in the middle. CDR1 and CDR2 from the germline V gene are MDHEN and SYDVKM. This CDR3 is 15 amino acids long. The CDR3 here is CASSFSPELGTEAFF. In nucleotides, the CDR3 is TGTGCCAGCAGTTTTTCCCCCGAACTGGGCACTGAAGCTTTCTTT.

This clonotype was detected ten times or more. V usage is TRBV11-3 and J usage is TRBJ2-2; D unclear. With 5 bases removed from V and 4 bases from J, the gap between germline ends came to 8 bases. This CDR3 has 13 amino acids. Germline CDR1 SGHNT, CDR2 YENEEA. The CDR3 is CASSPVGTGELFF. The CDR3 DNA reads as TGTGCCAGCAGCCCGGTCGGCACCGGGGAGCTGTTTTTT. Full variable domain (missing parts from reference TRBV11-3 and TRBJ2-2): EAGVVQSPRYKIIEKKQPVAFWCNPISGHNTLYWYLQNLGQGPELLIRYENEEAVDDSQLPKDRFSAERLKGVDSTLKIQPAELGDSAVYLCASSPVGTGELFFGEGSRLTVL.

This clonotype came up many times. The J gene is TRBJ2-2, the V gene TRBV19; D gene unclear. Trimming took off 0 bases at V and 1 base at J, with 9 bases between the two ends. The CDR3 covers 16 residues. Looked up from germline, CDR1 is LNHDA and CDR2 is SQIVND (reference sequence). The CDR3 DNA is TGTGCCAGTAGTATAGATTTACGGAGGAACACCGGGGAGCTGTTTTTT. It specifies CASSIDLRRNTGELFF. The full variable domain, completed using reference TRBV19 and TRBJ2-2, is DGGITQSPKYLFRKEGQNVTLSCEQNLNHDAMYWYRQDPGQGLRLIYYSQIVNDFQKGDIAEGYSVSREKKESFPLTVTSAQKNPTAFYLCASSIDLRRNTGELFFGEGSRLTVL.

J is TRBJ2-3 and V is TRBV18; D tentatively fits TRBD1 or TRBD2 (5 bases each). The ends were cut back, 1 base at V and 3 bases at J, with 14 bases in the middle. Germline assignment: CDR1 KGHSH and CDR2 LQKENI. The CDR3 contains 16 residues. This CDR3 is CASSPLALGETDTQYF. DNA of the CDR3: TGTGCCAGCTCACCACTAGCGCTAGGGGAAACAGATACGCAGTATTTT.

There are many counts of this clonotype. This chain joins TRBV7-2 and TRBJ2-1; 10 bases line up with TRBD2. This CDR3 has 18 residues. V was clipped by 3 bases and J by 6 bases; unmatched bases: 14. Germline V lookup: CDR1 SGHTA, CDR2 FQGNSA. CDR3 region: CASSFMTSGSADSNEQFF. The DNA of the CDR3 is TGTGCCAGCAGCTTCATGACTAGCGGGTCGGCTGATTCCAATGAGCAGTTCTTC.

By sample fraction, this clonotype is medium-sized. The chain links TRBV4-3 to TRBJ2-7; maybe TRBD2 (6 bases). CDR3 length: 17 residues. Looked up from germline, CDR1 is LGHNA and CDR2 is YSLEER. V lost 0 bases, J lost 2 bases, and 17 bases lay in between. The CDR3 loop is CASSQEPLGSVPYEQYF. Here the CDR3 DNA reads TGCGCCAGCAGCCAAGAACCCCTCGGGAGCGTACCCTACGAGCAGTACTTC.

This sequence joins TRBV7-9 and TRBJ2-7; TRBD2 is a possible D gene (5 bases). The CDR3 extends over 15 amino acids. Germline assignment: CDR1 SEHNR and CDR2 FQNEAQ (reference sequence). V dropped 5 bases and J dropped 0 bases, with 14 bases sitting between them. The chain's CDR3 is CASSPGVTSSYEQYF. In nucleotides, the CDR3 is TGTGCCAGCAGCCCCGGGGTGACGAGCTCCTACGAGCAGTACTTC.

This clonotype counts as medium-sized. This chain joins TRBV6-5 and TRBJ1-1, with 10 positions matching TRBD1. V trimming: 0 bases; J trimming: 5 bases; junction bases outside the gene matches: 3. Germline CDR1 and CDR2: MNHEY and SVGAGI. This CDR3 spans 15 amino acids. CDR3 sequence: CASSYSTGGQTEAFF. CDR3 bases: TGTGCCAGCAGTTACTCGACAGGGGGCCAGACTGAAGCTTTCTTT.

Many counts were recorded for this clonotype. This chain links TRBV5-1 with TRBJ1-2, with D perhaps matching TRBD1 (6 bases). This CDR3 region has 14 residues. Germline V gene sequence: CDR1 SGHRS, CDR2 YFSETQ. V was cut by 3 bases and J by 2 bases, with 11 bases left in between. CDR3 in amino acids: CASSSGTPNYGYTF. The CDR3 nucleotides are TGCGCCAGCAGCTCAGGGACACCCAACTATGGCTACACCTTC.

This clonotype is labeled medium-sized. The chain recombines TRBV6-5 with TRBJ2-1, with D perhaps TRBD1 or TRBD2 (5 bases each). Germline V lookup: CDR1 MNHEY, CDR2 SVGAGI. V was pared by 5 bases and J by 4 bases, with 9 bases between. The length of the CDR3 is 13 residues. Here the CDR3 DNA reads TGTGCCAGCAGTGAGGGGTCTTACAATGAGCAGTTCTTC. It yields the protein CASSEGSYNEQFF.

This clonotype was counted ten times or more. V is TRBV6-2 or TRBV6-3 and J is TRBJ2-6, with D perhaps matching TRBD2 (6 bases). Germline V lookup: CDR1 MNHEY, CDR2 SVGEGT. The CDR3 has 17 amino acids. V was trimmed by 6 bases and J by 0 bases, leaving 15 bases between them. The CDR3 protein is CASSRGLTNSGANVLTF. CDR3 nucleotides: TGTGCCAGCAGCCGGGGACTGACAAACTCTGGGGCCAACGTCCTGACTTTC.

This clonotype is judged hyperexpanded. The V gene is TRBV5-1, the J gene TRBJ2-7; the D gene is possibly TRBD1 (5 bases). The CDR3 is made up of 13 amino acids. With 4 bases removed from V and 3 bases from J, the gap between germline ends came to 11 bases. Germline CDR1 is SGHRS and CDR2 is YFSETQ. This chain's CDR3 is CASSPGIRYEQYF. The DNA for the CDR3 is TGCGCCAGCAGCCCAGGGATTCGCTACGAGCAGTACTTC. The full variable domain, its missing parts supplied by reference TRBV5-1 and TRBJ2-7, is KAGVTQTPRYLIKTRGQQVTLSCSPISGHRSVSWYQQTPGQGLQFLFEYFSETQRNKGNFPGRFSGRQFSNSRSEMNVSTLELGDSALYLCASSPGIRYEQYFGPGTRLTVT.

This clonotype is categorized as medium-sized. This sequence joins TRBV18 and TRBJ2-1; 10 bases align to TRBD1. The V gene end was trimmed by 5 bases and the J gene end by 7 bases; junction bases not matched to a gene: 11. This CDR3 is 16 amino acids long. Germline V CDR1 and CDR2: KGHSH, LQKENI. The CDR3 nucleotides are TGTGCCAGCTCATCTACCGGGACAGGGGCCCTTAATGAGCAGTTCTTC. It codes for CASSSTGTGALNEQFF.

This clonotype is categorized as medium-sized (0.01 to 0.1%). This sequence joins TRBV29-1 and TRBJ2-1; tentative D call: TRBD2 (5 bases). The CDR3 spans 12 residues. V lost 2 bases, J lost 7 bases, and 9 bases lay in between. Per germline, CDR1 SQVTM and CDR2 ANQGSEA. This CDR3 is CSVESGGNEQFF. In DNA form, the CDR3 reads TGCAGCGTTGAAAGCGGCGGGAATGAGCAGTTCTTC.

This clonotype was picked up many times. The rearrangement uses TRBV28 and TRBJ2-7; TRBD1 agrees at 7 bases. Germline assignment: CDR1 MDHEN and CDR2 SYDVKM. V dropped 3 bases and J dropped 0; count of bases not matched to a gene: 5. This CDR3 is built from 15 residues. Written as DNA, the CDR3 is TGTGCCAGCAGTTTTCTCCGGGACAGCTCCTACGAGCAGTACTTC. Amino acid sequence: CASSFLRDSSYEQYF.

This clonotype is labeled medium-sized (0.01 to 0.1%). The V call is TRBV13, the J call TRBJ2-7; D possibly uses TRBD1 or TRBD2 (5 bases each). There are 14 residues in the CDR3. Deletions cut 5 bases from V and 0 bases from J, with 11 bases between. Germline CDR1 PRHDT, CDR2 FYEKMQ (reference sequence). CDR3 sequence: CASSQTGTSYEQYF. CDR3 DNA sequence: TGTGCCAGCAGCCAAACCGGGACCTCCTACGAGCAGTACTTC.

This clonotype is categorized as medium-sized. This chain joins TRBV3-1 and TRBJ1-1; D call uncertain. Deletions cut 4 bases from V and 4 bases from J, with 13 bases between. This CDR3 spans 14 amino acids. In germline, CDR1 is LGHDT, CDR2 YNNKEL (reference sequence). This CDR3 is CASSPNPEGTEAFF. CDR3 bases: TGTGCCAGCAGCCCGAACCCCGAGGGCACTGAAGCTTTCTTT. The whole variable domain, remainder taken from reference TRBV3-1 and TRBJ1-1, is DTAVSQTPKYLVTQMGNDKSIKCEQNLGHDTMYWYKQDSKKFLKIMFSYNNKELIINETVPNRFSPKSPDKAHLNLHINSLELGDSAVYFCASSPNPEGTEAFFGQGTRLTVV.

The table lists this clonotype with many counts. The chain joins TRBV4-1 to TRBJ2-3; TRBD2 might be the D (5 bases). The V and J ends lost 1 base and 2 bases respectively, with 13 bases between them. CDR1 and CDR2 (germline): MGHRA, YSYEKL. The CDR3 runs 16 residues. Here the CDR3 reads CASSQVPGKTTDTQYF. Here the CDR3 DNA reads TGCGCCAGCAGCCAAGTCCCGGGGAAGACCACAGATACGCAGTATTTT.

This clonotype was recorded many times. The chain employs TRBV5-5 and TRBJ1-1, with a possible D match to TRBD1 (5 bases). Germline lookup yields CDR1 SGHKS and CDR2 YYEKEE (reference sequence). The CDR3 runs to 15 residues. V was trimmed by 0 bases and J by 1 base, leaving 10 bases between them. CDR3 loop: CASSLGGLPNTEAFF. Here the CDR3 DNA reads TGTGCCAGCAGCTTGGGGGGACTCCCGAACACTGAAGCTTTCTTT. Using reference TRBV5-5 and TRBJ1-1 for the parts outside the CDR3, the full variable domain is DAGVTQSPTHLIKTRGQQVTLRCSPISGHKSVSWYQQVLGQGPQFIFQYYEKEERGRGNFPDRFSARQFPNYSSELNVNALLLGDSALYLCASSLGGLPNTEAFFGQGTRLTVV.

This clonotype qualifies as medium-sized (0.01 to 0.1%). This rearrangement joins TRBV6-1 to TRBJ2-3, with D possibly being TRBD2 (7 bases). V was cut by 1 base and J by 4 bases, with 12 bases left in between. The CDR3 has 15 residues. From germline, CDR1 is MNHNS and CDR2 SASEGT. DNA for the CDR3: TGTGCCAGCAGTGAAGAGGGGGGGGGCGCAGATACGCAGTATTTT. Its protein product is CASSEEGGGADTQYF.

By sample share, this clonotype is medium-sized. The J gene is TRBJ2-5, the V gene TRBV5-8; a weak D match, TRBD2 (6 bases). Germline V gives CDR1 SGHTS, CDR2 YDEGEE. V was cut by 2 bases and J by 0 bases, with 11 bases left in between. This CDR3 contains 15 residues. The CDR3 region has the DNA TGTGCCAGCAGCTTAGGACTAAATCACCAAGAGACCCAGTACTTC. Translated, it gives CASSLGLNHQETQYF.